This T cell receptor (beta chain) was documented in a study of CD4 T cells in relation to SARS-CoV-2 and coronaviruses. Study-wide background: TCR beta CDR3s were sequenced after 10-day antigen culture of PBMCs. The negative reference was HIV-1 Nef peptide pool or peptide-free culture.

Profiled with immunoSEQ multiplex PCR; TCRdb holds only in-frame clones, not every one. The table lists 20,000 or so clones, around 80% of them singletons, with 29% in the top ten. About this clone itself: Its matching antigen is unknown.

CD4+ T cells from unexposed donors were obtained before the COVID-19 pandemic (2011-2018). Isolation of CD4+ T cells took place after less than 13 days in culture. Cells permitting, SARS-CoV-2 S/N and four cold-coronavirus spikes were tested on unexposed-donor CD4+ T cells. Broader study findings: Crossreactive clones expanded significantly less to SARS-CoV-2 than monoreactive clones.

Germline V lookup: CDR1 MDHEN, CDR2 SYDVKM. This CDR3 is built from 16 residues. Trimming took 7 bases from V and 1 from J, leaving 19 bases between them. The specimen was CD4+ T cells from PBMCs, cultured in vitro. The gene calls are TRBV28 and TRBJ1-1; D call uncertain. This sequence originates from a human donor in good health. Written as DNA, the CDR3 is TGTGCCAGCACTTTGGGTGGGTGGGGAAGGAACACTGAAGCTTTCTTT. Protein: CASTLGGWGRNTEAFF.